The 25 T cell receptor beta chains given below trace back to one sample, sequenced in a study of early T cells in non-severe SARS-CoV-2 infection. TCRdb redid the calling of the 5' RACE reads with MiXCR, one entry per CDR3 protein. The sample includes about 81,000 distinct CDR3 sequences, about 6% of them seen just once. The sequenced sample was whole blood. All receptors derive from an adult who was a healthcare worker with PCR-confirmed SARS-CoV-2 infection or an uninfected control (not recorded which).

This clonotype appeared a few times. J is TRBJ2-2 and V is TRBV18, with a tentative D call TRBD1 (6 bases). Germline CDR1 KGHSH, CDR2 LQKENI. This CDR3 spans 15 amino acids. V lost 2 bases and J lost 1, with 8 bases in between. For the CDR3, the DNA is TGTGCCAGCTCACCAGGGGGCCGGAACACCGGGGAGCTGTTTTTT. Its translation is CASSPGGRNTGELFF.

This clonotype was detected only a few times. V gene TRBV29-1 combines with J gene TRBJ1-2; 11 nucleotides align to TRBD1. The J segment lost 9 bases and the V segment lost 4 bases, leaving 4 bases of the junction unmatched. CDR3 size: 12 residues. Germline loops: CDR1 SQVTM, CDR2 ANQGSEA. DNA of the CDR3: TGCAGCGTTGGGGGACAGGGGGAAAGCTACACCTTC. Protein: CSVGGQGESYTF.

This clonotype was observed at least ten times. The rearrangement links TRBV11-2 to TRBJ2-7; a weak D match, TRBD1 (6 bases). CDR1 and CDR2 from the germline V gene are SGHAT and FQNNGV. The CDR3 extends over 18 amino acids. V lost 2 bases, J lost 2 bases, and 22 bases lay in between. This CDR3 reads CASSLTFGQSVRTYEQYF. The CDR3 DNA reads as TGTGCCAGCAGCTTAACTTTCGGACAGTCGGTTCGCACCTACGAGCAGTACTTC.

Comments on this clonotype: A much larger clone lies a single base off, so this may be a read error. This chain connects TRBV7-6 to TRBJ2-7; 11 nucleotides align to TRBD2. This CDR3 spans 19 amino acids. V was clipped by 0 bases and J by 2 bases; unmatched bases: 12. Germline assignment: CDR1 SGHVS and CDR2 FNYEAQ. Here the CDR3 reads CASSLAPPSGRLRPYEQYF. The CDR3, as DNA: TGTGCCAGCAGCTTAGCCCCCCCTAGCGGGAGGCTCCGCCCCTACGAGCAGTACTTC.

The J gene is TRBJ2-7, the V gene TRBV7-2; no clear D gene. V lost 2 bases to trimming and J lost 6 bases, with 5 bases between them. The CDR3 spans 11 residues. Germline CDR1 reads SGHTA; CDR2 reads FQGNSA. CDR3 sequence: CASSLYGEQYF. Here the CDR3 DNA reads TGTGCCAGCAGCTTATACGGCGAGCAGTACTTC.

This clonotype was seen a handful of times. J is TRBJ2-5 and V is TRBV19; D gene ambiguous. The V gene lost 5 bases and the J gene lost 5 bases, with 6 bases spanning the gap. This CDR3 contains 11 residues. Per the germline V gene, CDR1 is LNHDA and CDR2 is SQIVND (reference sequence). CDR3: CASSYFETQYF. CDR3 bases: TGTGCCAGTAGTTACTTCGAGACCCAGTACTTC. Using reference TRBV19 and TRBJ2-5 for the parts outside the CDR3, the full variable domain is DGGITQSPKYLFRKEGQNVTLSCEQNLNHDAMYWYRQDPGQGLRLIYYSQIVNDFQKGDIAEGYSVSREKKESFPLTVTSAQKNPTAFYLCASSYFETQYFGPGTRLLVL.

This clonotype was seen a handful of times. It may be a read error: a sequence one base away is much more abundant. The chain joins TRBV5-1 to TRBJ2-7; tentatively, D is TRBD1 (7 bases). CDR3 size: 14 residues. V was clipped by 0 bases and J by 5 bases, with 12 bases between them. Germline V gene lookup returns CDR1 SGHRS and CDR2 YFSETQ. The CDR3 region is CASSLGQGGDEQYF. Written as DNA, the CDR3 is TGCGCCAGCAGCTTGGGGCAGGGGGGCGACGAGCAGTACTTC.

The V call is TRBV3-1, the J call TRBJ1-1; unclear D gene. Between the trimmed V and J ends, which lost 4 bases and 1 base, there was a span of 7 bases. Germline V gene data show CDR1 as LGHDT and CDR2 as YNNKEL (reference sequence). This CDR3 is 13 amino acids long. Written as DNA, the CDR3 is TGTGCCAGCAGCCGAATAGGGAACACTGAAGCTTTCTTT. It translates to CASSRIGNTEAFF.

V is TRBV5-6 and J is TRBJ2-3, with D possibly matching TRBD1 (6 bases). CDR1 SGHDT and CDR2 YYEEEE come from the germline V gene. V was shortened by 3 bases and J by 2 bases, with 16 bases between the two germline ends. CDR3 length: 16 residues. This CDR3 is CASSSMTGLLTDTQYF. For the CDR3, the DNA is TGTGCCAGCAGCTCTATGACAGGTCTTCTCACAGATACGCAGTATTTT.

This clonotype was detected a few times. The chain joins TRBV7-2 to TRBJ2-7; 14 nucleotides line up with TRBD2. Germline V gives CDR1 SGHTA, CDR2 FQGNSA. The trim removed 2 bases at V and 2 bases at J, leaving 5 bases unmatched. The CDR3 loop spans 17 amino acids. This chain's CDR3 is CASSLRPTSGGAYEQYF. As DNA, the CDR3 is TGTGCCAGCAGCTTACGCCCGACTAGCGGGGGGGCCTACGAGCAGTACTTC.

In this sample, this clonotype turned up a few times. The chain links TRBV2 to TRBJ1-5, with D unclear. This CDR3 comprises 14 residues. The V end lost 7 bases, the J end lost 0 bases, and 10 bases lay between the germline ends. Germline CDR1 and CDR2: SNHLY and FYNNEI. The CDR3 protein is CASMLGGSNQPQHF. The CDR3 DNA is TGTGCCAGCATGCTGGGTGGTAGCAATCAGCCCCAGCATTTT.

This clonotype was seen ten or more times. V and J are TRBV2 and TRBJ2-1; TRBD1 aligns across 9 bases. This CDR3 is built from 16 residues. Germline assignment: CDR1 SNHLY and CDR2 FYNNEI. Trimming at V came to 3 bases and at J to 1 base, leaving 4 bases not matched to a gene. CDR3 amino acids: CASSDGTGKSYNEQFF. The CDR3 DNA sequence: TGTGCCAGCAGTGATGGGACAGGGAAATCCTACAATGAGCAGTTCTTC.

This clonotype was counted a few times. CDR3 nucleotide sequence: TGTGCCAGCAGCCGGACGGGGGACGAGCAGTACTTC. Protein: CASSRTGDEQYF. The chain links TRBV12-3 or TRBV12-4 to TRBJ2-7, with D possibly being TRBD2 (6 bases). The ends were cut back, 6 bases at V and 5 bases at J, with 11 bases in the middle. The CDR3 contains 12 residues.

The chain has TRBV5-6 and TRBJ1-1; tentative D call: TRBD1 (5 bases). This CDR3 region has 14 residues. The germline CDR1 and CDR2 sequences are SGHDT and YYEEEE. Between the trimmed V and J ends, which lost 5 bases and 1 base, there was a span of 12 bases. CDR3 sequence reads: CASSSLGTNTEAFF. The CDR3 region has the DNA TGTGCCAGCAGTAGTCTCGGGACGAACACTGAAGCTTTCTTT.

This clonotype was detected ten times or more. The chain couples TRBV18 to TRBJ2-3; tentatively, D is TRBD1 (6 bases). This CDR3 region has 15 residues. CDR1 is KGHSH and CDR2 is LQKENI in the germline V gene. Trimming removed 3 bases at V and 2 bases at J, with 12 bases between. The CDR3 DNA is TGTGCCAGCTCACCCCGGGACACTTACACAGATACGCAGTATTTT. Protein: CASSPRDTYTDTQYF.

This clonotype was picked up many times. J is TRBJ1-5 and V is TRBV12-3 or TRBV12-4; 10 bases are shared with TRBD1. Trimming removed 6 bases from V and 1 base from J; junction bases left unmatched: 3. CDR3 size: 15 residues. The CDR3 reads CASRRDRGSNQPQHF. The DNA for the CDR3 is TGTGCCAGCAGAAGGGACAGGGGCAGCAATCAGCCCCAGCATTTT.

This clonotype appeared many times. CDR3 amino acids: CSAILLGHPTDTQYF. The CDR3 DNA sequence: TGCAGTGCTATCCTCCTAGGGCATCCCACAGATACGCAGTATTTT. The chain combines TRBV20-1 with TRBJ2-3; D remains unclear. The CDR3 totals 15 residues. Trimming removed 4 bases from V and 2 bases from J, with 16 bases in between. Germline-derived CDR1 and CDR2 are DFQATT and SNEGSKA (reference sequence).

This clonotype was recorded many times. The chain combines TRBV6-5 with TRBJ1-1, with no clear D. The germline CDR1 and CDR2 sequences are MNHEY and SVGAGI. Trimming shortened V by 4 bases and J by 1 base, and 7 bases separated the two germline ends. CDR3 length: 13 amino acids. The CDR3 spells CASSFQKNTEAFF. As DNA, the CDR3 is TGTGCCAGCAGTTTTCAGAAGAACACTGAAGCTTTCTTT.

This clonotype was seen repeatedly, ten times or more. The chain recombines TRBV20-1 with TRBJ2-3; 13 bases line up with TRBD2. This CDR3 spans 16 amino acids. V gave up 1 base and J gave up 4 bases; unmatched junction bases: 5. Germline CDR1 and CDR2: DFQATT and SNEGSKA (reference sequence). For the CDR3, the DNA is TGCAGTGCTAGAGTCGGACTAGCGGGGGTTTCAGATACGCAGTATTTT. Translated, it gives CSARVGLAGVSDTQYF.

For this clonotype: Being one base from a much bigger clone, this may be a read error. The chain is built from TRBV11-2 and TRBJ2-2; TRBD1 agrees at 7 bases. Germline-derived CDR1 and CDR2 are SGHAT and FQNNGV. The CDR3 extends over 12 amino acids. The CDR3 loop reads CASRTGTGELLF. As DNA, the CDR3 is TGTGCCAGCAGGACAGGGACCGGGGAGCTGCTTTTT.

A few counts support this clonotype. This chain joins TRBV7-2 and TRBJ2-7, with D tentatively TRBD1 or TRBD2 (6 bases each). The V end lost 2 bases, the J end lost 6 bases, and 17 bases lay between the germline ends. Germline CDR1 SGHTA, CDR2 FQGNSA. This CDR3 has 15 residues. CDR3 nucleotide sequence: TGTGCCAGCAGCTTAACGGGGGCCCCGGAACGCGAGCAGTACTTC. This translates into CASSLTGAPEREQYF.

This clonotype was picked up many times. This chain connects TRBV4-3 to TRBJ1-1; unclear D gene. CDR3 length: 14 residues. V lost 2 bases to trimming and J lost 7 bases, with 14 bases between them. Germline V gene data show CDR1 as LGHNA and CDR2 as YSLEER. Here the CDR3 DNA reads TGCGCCAGCAGCCAAACAATCCCCCTCTTTGAAGCTTTCTTT. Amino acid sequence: CASSQTIPLFEAFF.

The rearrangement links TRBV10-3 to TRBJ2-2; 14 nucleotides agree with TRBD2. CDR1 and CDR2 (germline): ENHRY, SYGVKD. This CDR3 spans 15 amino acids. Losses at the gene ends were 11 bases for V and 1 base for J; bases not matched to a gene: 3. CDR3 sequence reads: CAAGTSGRNTGELFF. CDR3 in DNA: TGTGCCGCCGGGACTAGCGGGAGGAACACCGGGGAGCTGTTTTTT.

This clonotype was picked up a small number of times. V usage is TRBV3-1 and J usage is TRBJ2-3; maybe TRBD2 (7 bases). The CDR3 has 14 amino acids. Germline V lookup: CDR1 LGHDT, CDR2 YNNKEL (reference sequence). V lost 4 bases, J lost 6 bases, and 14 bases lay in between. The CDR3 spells CASSRGGLGDTQYF. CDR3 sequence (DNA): TGTGCCAGCAGCCGGGGGGGCCTTGGTGATACGCAGTATTTT.

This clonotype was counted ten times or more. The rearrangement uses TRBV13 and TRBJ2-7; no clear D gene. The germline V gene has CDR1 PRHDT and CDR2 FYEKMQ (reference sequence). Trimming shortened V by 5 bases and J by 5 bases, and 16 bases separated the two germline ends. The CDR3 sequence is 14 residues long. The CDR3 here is CASSLTGSWHEQYF. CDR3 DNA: TGTGCCAGCAGCCTAACCGGGTCTTGGCACGAGCAGTACTTC.